These 27 T cell receptor beta chains share one sample of origin, sequenced in a study of blood T cell repertoires in COVID-19. Assay: immunoSEQ multiplex PCR; the TCRdb copy retains only in-frame clones and omits some. The sample lists approximately 110,000 clones, 82% occurring once. The sample taken for sequencing was peripheral blood. The receptors originated from a man aged 70 or older with acute or convalescent COVID-19.

The chain carries TRBV28 and TRBJ2-1, with 10 bases that match TRBD2. Germline CDR1 reads MDHEN; CDR2 reads SYDVKM. The CDR3 spans 16 residues. V lost 5 bases and J lost 6; bases outside the gene matches: 10. The CDR3 region is CASSPILAGLFNEQFF. The CDR3 DNA reads as TGTGCCAGCAGTCCGATACTAGCGGGACTTTTCAATGAGCAGTTCTTC.

The chain links TRBV24-1 to TRBJ1-6; 8 nucleotides agree with TRBD1. CDR3 length equals 16 residues. V was clipped by 2 bases and J by 6 bases; unmatched bases: 5. The germline V gene encodes CDR1 KGHDR and CDR2 SFDVKD. The CDR3 spells CATSDSTGGPNSPLHF. Written as DNA, the CDR3 is TGTGCCACCAGTGATTCCACAGGGGGACCTAATTCACCCCTCCACTTT.

This chain links TRBV14 with TRBJ2-1; 12 bases align to TRBD2. V shed 4 bases and J 0 bases; nucleotides not matched to a gene: 13. Germline V CDR1 and CDR2: SGHDN, FVKESK. The CDR3 consists of 20 residues. DNA of the CDR3: TGTGCCAGCAGCCGACTGCTACTAGCGGGAGGCCCGAGCTCCTACAATGAGCAGTTCTTC. Encoded protein: CASSRLLLAGGPSSYNEQFF.

This chain uses TRBV6-6 with TRBJ1-5; D may be TRBD1 (6 bases). Germline CDR1 reads MNHNY; CDR2 reads SVGAGI (reference sequence). Deletions cut 4 bases from V and 4 bases from J, with 14 bases between. The length of the CDR3 is 15 residues. The DNA of the CDR3 is TGTGCCAGCAGTTCCCTGACAGGAGCTAATCAGCCCCAGCATTTT. Amino acid sequence: CASSSLTGANQPQHF.

The V gene is TRBV6-5, the J gene TRBJ2-7; D perhaps matches TRBD1 (6 bases). Trimming removed 2 bases at V and 3 bases at J, with 8 bases between. The CDR3 has 13 amino acids. Germline V lookup: CDR1 MNHEY, CDR2 SVGAGI. The DNA for the CDR3 is TGTGCCAGCAGTTACGGACAGTTCTACGAGCAGTACTTC. It yields the protein CASSYGQFYEQYF.

This clone was observed a few times. This chain links TRBV5-1 with TRBJ1-2, with D uncertain. Germline CDR1 reads SGHRS; CDR2 reads YFSETQ. Trimming pared 0 bases from V and 10 bases from J, leaving 13 bases between. The CDR3 has 13 residues. The CDR3 region has the DNA TGCGCCAGCAGCTTGGCCTCAGTTGAAGACTACACCTTC. Encoded protein: CASSLASVEDYTF.

This chain joins TRBV11-3 and TRBJ2-3, with 9 positions matching TRBD2. The CDR3 consists of 18 residues. The V segment lost 7 bases and the J segment 6 bases; nucleotides outside the gene matches: 20. The germline V gene encodes CDR1 SGHNT and CDR2 YENEEA. In DNA, the CDR3 is TGTGCCAGCACTTCCCCCACTCTGGCTAGCGGGAAGGGGGATACGCAGTATTTT. Protein: CASTSPTLASGKGDTQYF.

The chain joins TRBV21-1 to TRBJ2-4; TRBD2, the D gene given by the table, was not confirmed from the DNA. TRBV21-1 is termed a pseudogene. The CDR3 has 18 residues. The CDR3 loop is CASSNPGTISWAKNIQYF. Here the CDR3 DNA reads TGTGCCAGCAGCAATCCCGGGACTATTTCATGGGCCAAAAACATTCAGTACTTC.

V is TRBV6-4 and J is TRBJ2-7, with TRBD1 matching 8 bases. The CDR3 has 15 amino acids. CDR1 MRHNA and CDR2 SNTAGT come from the germline V gene. The trim removed 4 bases at V and 4 bases at J, leaving 9 bases unmatched. The CDR3 here is CASSVSAGGLYEQYF. CDR3 coding DNA: TGTGCCAGCAGTGTCTCGGCAGGGGGCTTGTACGAGCAGTACTTC.

The V gene is TRBV10-3, the J gene TRBJ1-2; D remains unclear. Germline V CDR1 and CDR2: ENHRY, SYGVKD. The CDR3 runs to 13 residues. V lost 6 bases and J lost 6, with 14 bases in between. CDR3 bases: TGTGCCATCAGCGGTGAGCGCTGGGATGGCTACACCTTC. Protein sequence: CAISGERWDGYTF.

The chain uses TRBV28 and TRBJ1-1; D is unresolved. Germline values: CDR1 MDHEN, CDR2 SYDVKM. V dropped 3 bases and J dropped 8 bases, with 13 bases sitting between them. The CDR3 loop spans 13 amino acids. The CDR3 DNA follows: TGTGCCAGCAGTTTTGGTGGGCAGTTCGAAGCTTTCTTT. Translating it yields CASSFGGQFEAFF.

The chain couples TRBV5-1 to TRBJ1-6; 7 bases match TRBD1. V shed 4 bases and J 8 bases; nucleotides not matched to a gene: 9. In germline, CDR1 is SGHRS, CDR2 YFSETQ. The CDR3 consists of 15 residues. CDR3 amino acids: CASSQGQSGYSPLHF. The DNA for the CDR3 is TGCGCCAGCAGCCAGGGACAGAGCGGTTATTCACCCCTCCACTTT.

Worth noting for this clone: This same CDR3 is encoded by further DNA sequences in the sample. The rearrangement links TRBV6-5 to TRBJ2-7; 10 bases agree with TRBD1. Germline lookup yields CDR1 MNHEY and CDR2 SVGAGI. The CDR3 contains 15 residues. V trimming: 2 bases; J trimming: 2 bases; junction bases outside the gene matches: 3. The CDR3 DNA sequence: TGTGCCAGCAGTTACAGGGACAGGGGAACCTACGAGCAGTACTTC. This gives the protein CASSYRDRGTYEQYF.

This clone was counted only a few times. The V gene is TRBV15, the J gene TRBJ1-1; 9 bases line up with TRBD1. V lost 1 base to trimming and J lost 7 bases; unmatched junction nucleotides: 4. The CDR3 totals 14 residues. The V gene's germline CDR1 is LNHNV and CDR2 YYDKDF (reference sequence). The CDR3 DNA sequence: TGTGCCACCAGCAGAGGTTCGGGACAGGGTGAAGCTTTCTTT. Protein sequence: CATSRGSGQGEAFF.

The chain couples TRBV28 to TRBJ2-3; 7 nucleotides line up with TRBD2. This CDR3 spans 15 amino acids. V was clipped by 2 bases and J by 2 bases; unmatched bases: 4. Looked up from germline, CDR1 is MDHEN and CDR2 is SYDVKM. CDR3: CASSLRGGDTDTQYF. DNA of the CDR3: TGTGCCAGCAGTTTAAGGGGAGGGGACACAGATACGCAGTATTTT.

The CDR3 sequence is CAWRATSGYEQYF. CDR3 in DNA: TGTGCCTGGAGGGCCACTAGTGGCTACGAGCAGTACTTC. The V call is TRBV30, the J call TRBJ2-7; perhaps TRBD2 as D (5 bases). This CDR3 contains 13 residues. Germline CDR1 and CDR2: GTSNPN and SVGIG (reference sequence). V lost 3 bases and J lost 3, with 12 bases in between.

The chain couples TRBV5-1 to TRBJ2-4; a possible D gene is TRBD2 (6 bases). The CDR3 consists of 14 residues. V lost 3 bases, J lost 8 bases, and 15 bases lay in between. Germline-derived CDR1 and CDR2 are SGHRS and YFSETQ. The CDR3 DNA sequence: TGCGCCAGCAGCTCTGGGACTGGTAGCGACATTCAGTACTTC. This encodes CASSSGTGSDIQYF.

On this clone itself: An end of the junction does not agree with germline; a read error may underlie this. This chain connects TRBV6-5 to TRBJ2-7; possible D gene TRBD1, 6 bases. CDR1 MNHEY and CDR2 SVGAGI come from the germline V gene. The length of the CDR3 is 15 residues. CDR3 coding DNA: TGTGCCAGCAGTTACTCGGGGGCTCCCTCCCACGAGCAGTACTTC. It specifies CASSYSGAPSHEQYF.

This clone was detected only a few times. The rearrangement joins TRBV12-3 or TRBV12-4 to TRBJ2-1; D not resolved. This CDR3 has 11 residues. V shed 5 bases and J shed 6 bases, with 5 bases lying between them. The CDR3 spells CASSHSNEQFF. As DNA, the CDR3 is TGTGCCAGCAGTCACAGCAATGAGCAGTTCTTC.

The V gene is TRBV7-3, the J gene TRBJ1-5, with no clear D. Germline CDR1 SGHTA, CDR2 FQGTGA. Trimming removed 5 bases at V and 4 bases at J, with 9 bases between. The length of the CDR3 is 13 residues. CDR3 nucleotides: TGTGCCAGCAGCCCCGGGGTAAATCAGCCCCAGCATTTT. Its protein product is CASSPGVNQPQHF. Based on the CDR3 plus reference TRBV7-3 and TRBJ1-5, the full variable domain is GAGVSQTPSNKVTEKGKYVELRCDPISGHTALYWYRQSLGQGPEFLIYFQGTGAADDSGLPNDRFFAVRPEGSVSTLKIQRTERGDSAVYLCASSPGVNQPQHFGDGTRLSIL.

In DNA form, the CDR3 reads TGCGCCAGCAGCTTGGCCGCTAGCGGGAGTCACAATGAGCAGTTCTTC. It encodes CASSLAASGSHNEQFF. V is TRBV5-1 and J is TRBJ2-1; the match to TRBD2 covers 10 bases. V was clipped by 0 bases and J by 5 bases; unmatched bases: 5. The length of the CDR3 is 16 residues. Germline V lookup: CDR1 SGHRS, CDR2 YFSETQ.

V is TRBV10-3 and J is TRBJ1-6, with D possibly being TRBD1 (5 bases). V dropped 6 bases and J dropped 5 bases, with 11 bases sitting between them. CDR1 is ENHRY, CDR2 SYGVKD, per germline. The CDR3 runs 14 residues. The CDR3 sequence: CAIRGTGDNSPLHF. The DNA of the CDR3 is TGTGCCATCAGGGGGACGGGAGATAATTCACCCCTCCACTTT.

The chain recombines TRBV20-1 with TRBJ1-6; 7 nucleotides line up with TRBD1. V gave up 3 bases and J gave up 10 bases; unmatched junction bases: 9. The CDR3 has 14 residues. Germline lookup yields CDR1 DFQATT and CDR2 SNEGSKA (reference sequence). The DNA for the CDR3 is TGCAGTGCTAGTAGGACAGGAGAGAAATCACCCCTCCACTTT. Its translation is CSASRTGEKSPLHF.

The rearrangement links TRBV27 to TRBJ2-7, with TRBD2 matching 9 bases. The CDR3 contains 15 residues. The ends lost 4 bases at V and 3 bases at J; junction bases unmatched: 7. Germline lookup yields CDR1 MNHEY and CDR2 SMNVEV (reference sequence). CDR3 in amino acids: CASSSPGTSIYEQYF. For the CDR3, the DNA is TGTGCCAGCAGTTCACCCGGGACTAGCATCTACGAGCAGTACTTC.

This clone was seen a single time. The rearrangement links TRBV3-1 (or the pseudogene TRBV3-2) to TRBJ1-4; TRBD1 matches at 7 bases. The CDR3 contains 16 residues. V lost 0 bases, J lost 4 bases, and 5 bases stayed unmatched. Looked up from germline, CDR1 is LGHDT and CDR2 is YNNKEL (reference sequence). CDR3 region: CASSQDGGGVNEKLFF. DNA for the CDR3: TGTGCCAGCAGCCAAGACGGAGGGGGCGTTAATGAAAAACTGTTTTTT.

The chain joins TRBV28 to TRBJ1-3; 10 positions agree with TRBD1. Germline trimming cut 5 bases from V and 2 bases from J; bases unmatched to any gene: 6. CDR3 length equals 16 residues. Looked up from germline, CDR1 is MDHEN and CDR2 is SYDVKM. The CDR3, as DNA: TGTGCCAGCAGTCCCTCGACAGGGGGCACTGGAAACACCATATATTTT. Protein: CASSPSTGGTGNTIYF. The full variable domain, with the rest looked up from reference TRBV28 and TRBJ1-3, is DVKVTQSSRYLVKRTGEKVFLECVQDMDHENMFWYRQDPGLGLRLIYFSYDVKMKEKGDIPEGYSVSREKKERFSLILESASTNQTSMYLCASSPSTGGTGNTIYFGEGSWLTVV.

This clone showed up just a few times. This chain connects TRBV6-2 or TRBV6-3 to TRBJ2-7; tentative D call: TRBD1 (5 bases). The V gene's germline CDR1 is MNHEY and CDR2 SVGEGT. The CDR3 is 12 residues long. The V end lost 0 bases, the J end lost 9 bases, and 9 bases lay between the germline ends. In nucleotides, the CDR3 is TGTGCCAGCAGTTACTCGACAGAAGGGCAGTACTTC. This sequence encodes CASSYSTEGQYF.